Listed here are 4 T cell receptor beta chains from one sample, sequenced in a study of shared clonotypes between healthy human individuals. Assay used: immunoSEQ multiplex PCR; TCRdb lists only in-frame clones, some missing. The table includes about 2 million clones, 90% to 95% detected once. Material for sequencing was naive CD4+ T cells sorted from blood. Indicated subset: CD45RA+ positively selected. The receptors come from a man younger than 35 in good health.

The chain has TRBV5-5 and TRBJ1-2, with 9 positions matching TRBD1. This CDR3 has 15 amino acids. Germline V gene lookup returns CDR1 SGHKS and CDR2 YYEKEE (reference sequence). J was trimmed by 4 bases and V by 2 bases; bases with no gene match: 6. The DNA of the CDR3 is TGTGCCAGCAGCTTTAGTTCGGGACAGGGCTATGGCTACACCTTC. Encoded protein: CASSFSSGQGYGYTF.

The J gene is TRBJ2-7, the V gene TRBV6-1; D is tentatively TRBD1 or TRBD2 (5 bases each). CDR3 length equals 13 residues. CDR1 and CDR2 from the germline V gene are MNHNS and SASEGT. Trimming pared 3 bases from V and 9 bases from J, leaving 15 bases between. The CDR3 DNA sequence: TGTGCCAGCAGTGATTTCGGGGCTACCGGGCAGTACTTC. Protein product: CASSDFGATGQYF.

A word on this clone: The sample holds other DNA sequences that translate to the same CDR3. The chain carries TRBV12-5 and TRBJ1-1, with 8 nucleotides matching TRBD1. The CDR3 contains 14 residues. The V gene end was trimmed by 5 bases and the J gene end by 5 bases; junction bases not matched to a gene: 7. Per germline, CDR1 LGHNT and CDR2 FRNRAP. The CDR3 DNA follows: TGTGCTAGTGGTCCTGGTGACAGGGGTACTGAAGCTTTCTTT. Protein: CASGPGDRGTEAFF.

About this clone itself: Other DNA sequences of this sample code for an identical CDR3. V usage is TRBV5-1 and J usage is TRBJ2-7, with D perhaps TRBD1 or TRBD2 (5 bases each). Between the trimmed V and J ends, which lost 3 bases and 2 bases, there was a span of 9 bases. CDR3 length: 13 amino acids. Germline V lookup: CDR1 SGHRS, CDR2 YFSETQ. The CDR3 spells CASSWDGTYEQYF. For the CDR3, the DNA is TGCGCCAGCAGCTGGGACGGCACCTACGAGCAGTACTTC.